One TCR beta chain is described in this entry. Its antigen is not identified. Per the germline V gene, CDR1 is MNHEY and CDR2 is SMNVEV (reference sequence). This CDR3 spans 14 amino acids. The V gene end was trimmed by 3 bases and the J gene end by 3 bases; junction bases not matched to a gene: 2. The sample comes from a study of T cell responses to AZD1222 COVID-19 vaccine. Repertoires were generated with immunoSEQ multiplex PCR, while TCRdb's copy carries only in-frame clones and drops some. Of 110,000 to 150,000 clones in the sample, approximately 92% were seen once. Findings and limits, study-wide: Distributed over spike, vaccine-associated CD4 TCRs predominated at 160-218 and 743-854.

This TCR came from an adult who received the AZD1222 COVID-19 vaccine. V gene TRBV27 combines with J gene TRBJ2-1; 7 bases agree with TRBD2. The sequences come from peripheral blood, collected 28 days after the second AZD1222 dose. CDR3 in DNA: TGTGCCAGCAGTTTGCGGGAGCTCTACAATGAGCAGTTCTTC. Translated, it gives CASSLRELYNEQFF.